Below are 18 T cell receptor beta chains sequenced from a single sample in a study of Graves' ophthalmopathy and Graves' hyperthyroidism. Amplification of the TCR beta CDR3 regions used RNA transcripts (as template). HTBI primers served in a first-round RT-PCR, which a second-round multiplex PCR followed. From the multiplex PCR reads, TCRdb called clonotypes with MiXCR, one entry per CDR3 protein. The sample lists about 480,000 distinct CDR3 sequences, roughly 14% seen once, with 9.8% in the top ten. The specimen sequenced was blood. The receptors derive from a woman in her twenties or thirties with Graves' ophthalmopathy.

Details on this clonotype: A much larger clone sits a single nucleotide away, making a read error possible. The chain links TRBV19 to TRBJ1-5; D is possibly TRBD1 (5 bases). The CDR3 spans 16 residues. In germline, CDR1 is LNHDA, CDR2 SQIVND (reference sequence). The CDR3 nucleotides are TGTGTCAGTAGTATTCCCCAGGGTAGCGGCAATCAGCCCCAGCATTTT. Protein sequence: CVSSIPQGSGNQPQHF.

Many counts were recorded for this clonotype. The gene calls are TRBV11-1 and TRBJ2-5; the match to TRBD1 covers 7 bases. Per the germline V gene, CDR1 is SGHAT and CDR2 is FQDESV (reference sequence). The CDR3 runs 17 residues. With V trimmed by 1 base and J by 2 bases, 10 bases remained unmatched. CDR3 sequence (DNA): TGTGCCAGCAGCTTAGTGTTCAAAGACAGGGTACAAGAGACCCAGTACTTC. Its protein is CASSLVFKDRVQETQYF.

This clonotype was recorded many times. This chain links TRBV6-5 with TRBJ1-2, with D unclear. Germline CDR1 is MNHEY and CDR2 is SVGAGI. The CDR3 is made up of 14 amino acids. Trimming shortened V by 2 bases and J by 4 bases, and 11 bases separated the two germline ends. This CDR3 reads CASSYNFGGYGYTF. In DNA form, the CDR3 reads TGTGCCAGCAGTTACAATTTTGGTGGCTATGGCTACACCTTC.

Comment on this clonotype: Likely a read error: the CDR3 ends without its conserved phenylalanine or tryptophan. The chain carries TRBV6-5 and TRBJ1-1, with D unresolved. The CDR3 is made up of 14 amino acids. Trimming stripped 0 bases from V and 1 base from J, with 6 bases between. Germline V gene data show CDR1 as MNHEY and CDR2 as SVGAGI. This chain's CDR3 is CASSYSQGNTEAFY. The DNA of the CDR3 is TGTGCCAGCAGTTACTCGCAAGGGAACACTGAAGCTTTCTAT.

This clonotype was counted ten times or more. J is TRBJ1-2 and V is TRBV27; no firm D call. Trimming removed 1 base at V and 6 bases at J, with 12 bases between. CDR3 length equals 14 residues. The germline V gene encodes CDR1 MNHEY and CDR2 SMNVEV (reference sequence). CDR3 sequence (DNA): TGTGCCAGCAGTTTATTAGGCAGGACGGATGGCTACACCTTC. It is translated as CASSLLGRTDGYTF.

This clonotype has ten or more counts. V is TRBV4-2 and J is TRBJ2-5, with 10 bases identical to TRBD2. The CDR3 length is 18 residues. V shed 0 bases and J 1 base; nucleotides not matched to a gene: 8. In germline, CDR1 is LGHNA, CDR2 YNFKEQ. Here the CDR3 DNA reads TGTGCCAGCAGCCAAGAGTTAGCGGGGGGCCGAAGCCAAGAGACCCAGTACTTC. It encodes CASSQELAGGRSQETQYF.

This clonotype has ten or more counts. In DNA, the CDR3 is TGTGCCAGCACTCCCGCGGGACAGCTCTCCGCTGGAAACACCATATATTTT. This gives the protein CASTPAGQLSAGNTIYF. The chain uses TRBV28 and TRBJ1-3; 7 nucleotides agree with TRBD1. Trimming removed 7 bases from V and 2 bases from J; junction bases left unmatched: 14. Germline loops: CDR1 MDHEN, CDR2 SYDVKM. This CDR3 has 17 residues.

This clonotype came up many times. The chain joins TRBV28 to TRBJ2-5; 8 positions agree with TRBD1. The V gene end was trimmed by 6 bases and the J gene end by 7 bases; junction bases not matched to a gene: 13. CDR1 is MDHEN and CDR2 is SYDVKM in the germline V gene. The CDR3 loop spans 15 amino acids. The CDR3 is CASSIPGQGGVTQYF. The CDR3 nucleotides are TGTGCCAGCAGCATCCCCGGACAGGGAGGAGTGACCCAGTACTTC.

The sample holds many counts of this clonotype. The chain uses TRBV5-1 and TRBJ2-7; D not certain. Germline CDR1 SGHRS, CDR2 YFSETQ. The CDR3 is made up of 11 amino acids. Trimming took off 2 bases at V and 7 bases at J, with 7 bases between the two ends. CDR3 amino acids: CASSFAGEQYF. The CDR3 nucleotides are TGCGCCAGCAGCTTTGCCGGGGAGCAGTACTTC.

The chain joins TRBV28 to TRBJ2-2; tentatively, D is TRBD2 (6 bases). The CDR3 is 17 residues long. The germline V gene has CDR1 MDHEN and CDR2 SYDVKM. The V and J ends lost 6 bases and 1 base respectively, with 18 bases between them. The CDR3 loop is CASSSMGGWGNTGELFF. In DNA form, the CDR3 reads TGTGCCAGCAGCTCAATGGGAGGCTGGGGGAACACCGGGGAGCTGTTTTTT.

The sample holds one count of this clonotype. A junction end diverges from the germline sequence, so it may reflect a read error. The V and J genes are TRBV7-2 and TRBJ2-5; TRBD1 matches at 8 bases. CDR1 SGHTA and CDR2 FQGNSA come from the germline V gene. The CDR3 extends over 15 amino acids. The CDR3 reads CVSSGGTGGPETQYF. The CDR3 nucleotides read TGTGTCAGCAGCGGCGGGACAGGAGGGCCGGAGACCCAGTACTTC.

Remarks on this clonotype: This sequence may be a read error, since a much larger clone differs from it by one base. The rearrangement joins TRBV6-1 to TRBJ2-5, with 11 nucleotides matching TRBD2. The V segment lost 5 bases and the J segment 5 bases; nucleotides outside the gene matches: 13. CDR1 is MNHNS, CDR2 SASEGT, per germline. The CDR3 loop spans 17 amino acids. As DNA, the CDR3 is TGTGCCAGCAGTCCCCAGATTAGCGGGAGGGTCTACGAGACCCAGTACTTC. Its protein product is CASSPQISGRVYETQYF.

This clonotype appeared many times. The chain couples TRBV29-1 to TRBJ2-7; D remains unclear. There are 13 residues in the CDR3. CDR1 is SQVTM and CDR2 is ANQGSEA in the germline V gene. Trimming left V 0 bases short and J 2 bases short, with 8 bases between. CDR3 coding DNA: TGCAGCGTTGAAGACCTTCGAACCTACGAGCAGTACTTC. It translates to CSVEDLRTYEQYF.

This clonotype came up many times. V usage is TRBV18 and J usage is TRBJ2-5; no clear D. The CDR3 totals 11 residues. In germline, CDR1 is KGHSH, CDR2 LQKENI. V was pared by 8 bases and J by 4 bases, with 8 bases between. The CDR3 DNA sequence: TGTGCCAGCAGTCCCGGAGAGACCCAGTACTTC. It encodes CASSPGETQYF.

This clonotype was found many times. CDR3 region: CASTRRENTEAFF. For the CDR3, the DNA is TGTGCCAGCACCCGAAGGGAGAACACTGAAGCTTTCTTT. This chain connects TRBV6-2 or TRBV6-3 to TRBJ1-1; D ambiguous. Trimming cost V 7 bases and J 1 base, with 10 bases left between them. The CDR3 has 13 amino acids. Per the germline V gene, CDR1 is MNHEY and CDR2 is SVGEGT.

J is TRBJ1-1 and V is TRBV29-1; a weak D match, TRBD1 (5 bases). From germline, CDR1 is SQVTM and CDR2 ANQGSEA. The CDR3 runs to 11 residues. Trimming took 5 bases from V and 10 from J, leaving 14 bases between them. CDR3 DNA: TGCAGCGTTTATTCGTGGGACGGAGCTTTCTTT. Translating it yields CSVYSWDGAFF.

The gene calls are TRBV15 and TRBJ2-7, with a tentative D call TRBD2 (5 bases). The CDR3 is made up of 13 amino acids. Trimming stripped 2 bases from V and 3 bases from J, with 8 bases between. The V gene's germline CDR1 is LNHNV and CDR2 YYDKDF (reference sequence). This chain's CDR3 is CATSRSGNYEQYF. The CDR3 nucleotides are TGTGCCACCAGCAGATCCGGGAACTACGAGCAGTACTTC.

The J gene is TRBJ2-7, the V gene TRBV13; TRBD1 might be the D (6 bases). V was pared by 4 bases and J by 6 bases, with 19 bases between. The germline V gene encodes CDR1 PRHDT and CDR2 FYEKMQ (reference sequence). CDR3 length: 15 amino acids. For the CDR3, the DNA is TGTGCCAGCAGCTCCTCTCTAGTAGGGGGATGCGAGCAGTACTTC. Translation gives CASSSSLVGGCEQYF.